This TCR beta chain was found in a study of T cell changes during pregnancy in multiple sclerosis. The CDR3 sequence is 17 residues long. Germline V gene data show CDR1 as LNHDA and CDR2 as SQIVND (reference sequence). With V trimmed by 4 bases and J by 1 base, 8 bases remained unmatched. Clones were sequenced by immunoSEQ multiplex PCR, and TCRdb holds only the in-frame ones, with some missing. The sample has about 40,000 clones, 93% seen once. The chain couples TRBV19 to TRBJ2-7, with TRBD1 matching over 12 bases. Material: CD4+ T cells from peripheral blood mononuclear cells, obtained in the first trimester of pregnancy. This TCR was recovered from a female donor with multiple sclerosis, enrolled in a pregnancy study. CDR3 residues: CASSTRPGQGASYEQYF. CDR3 DNA: TGTGCCAGTAGTACGAGGCCGGGACAGGGGGCTTCCTACGAGCAGTACTTC. Full variable domain (remainder filled in from reference TRBV19 and TRBJ2-7): DGGITQSPKYLFRKEGQNVTLSCEQNLNHDAMYWYRQDPGQGLRLIYYSQIVNDFQKGDIAEGYSVSREKKESFPLTVTSAQKNPTAFYLCASSTRPGQGASYEQYFGPGTRLTVT.